This T cell receptor (beta chain) was identified in a study of blood T cell repertoires in COVID-19. Overall study context: COVID-19 samples, acute and convalescent, were from the United States, Italy and Spain. PBMCs, B-cell-depleted T cells, or T cells were the source of the cDNA or gDNA that made up the material.

Per the germline V gene, CDR1 is MNHEY and CDR2 is SVGAGI. Between the trimmed V and J ends, which lost 4 bases and 0 bases, there was a span of 12 bases. CDR3 size: 15 residues. Per the original methods: Estimation of nucleated cell counts relied on the amplification of reference gene primers. Produced via immunoSEQ multiplex PCR; TCRdb's table is partial and in-frame only. V and J calls and clone size follow that table, whereas D and trimming were derived from the DNA. Of about 170,000 clones in the sample, over 80% are singletons; the top ten hold approximately 1.4%. The source of this sequence is a woman aged 50 to 65 with acute or convalescent COVID-19. What was sequenced was peripheral blood. V is TRBV6-5 and J is TRBJ1-2; no reliable D call. The CDR3 region has the DNA TGTGCCAGCAGTTCTCCTCAGGAATCTAACTATGGCTACACCTTC. This encodes CASSSPQESNYGYTF.